These 30 T cell receptor beta chains came from one sample sequenced in a study of low-dose radiotherapy and immunotherapy resistance in tumors (dated by TCRdb to between 2021 and 2023). This sample's time point label indicates: after trial treatment. The intended sense of this specimen's treatment or condition label: LDRT plus nivolumab, ipilimumab, low-dose cyclophosphamide and aspirin (RACIN trial). The sequencing machine was an Illumina HiSeq 2500. Superscript III and a set of TRAV- and TRBV-specific primers were used to synthesize first-strand cDNA, so that both TCRalpha and TCRbeta chains were covered. A roughly 19-cycle PCR with Phusion amplified the TCRs, pairing a constant-region primer with the adapter that was attached to the V primers. The public reads were reanalyzed by TCRdb: fastp trimming at Q25, MiXCR alignment, in-frame beta chains only. Entries are consolidated by CDR3 protein sequence, retaining the most common genes and DNA. Counted in this sample were 95,000 to 100,000 distinct CDR3 sequences; around 21% of them appeared once. Over 3.5% of the sample goes to the ten largest clones.

Sequenced material: PBMCs, taken after low-dose radiotherapy plus immunotherapy. The receptors come from a male donor with prostate cancer.

This clonotype was seen at least ten times. The chain couples TRBV20-1 to TRBJ2-1, with 9 bases matching TRBD2. The ends lost 6 bases at V and 8 bases at J; junction bases unmatched: 17. The CDR3 runs to 16 residues. Germline V gene lookup returns CDR1 DFQATT and CDR2 SNEGSKA (reference sequence). The CDR3, as DNA: TGCAGTGCCGCCCCATCGAGCGGGGGGATCCCTGATGAGCAGTTCTTC. Translated: CSAAPSSGGIPDEQFF.

Many counts were recorded for this clonotype. The gene calls are TRBV12-3 or TRBV12-4 and TRBJ2-7; no definite D call. Trimming cost V 3 bases and J 6 bases, with 9 bases left between them. The length of the CDR3 is 12 residues. CDR3 amino acids: CASSLTYFEQYF. For the CDR3, the DNA is TGTGCCAGCAGTTTGACATACTTCGAGCAGTACTTC.

In this sample, this clonotype turned up many times. The chain carries TRBV29-1 and TRBJ2-5, with 13 bases matching TRBD2. The CDR3 contains 15 residues. With 7 bases clipped from V and 2 bases from J, the junction kept 7 bases outside the gene matches. Germline-derived CDR1 and CDR2 are SQVTM and ANQGSEA. The CDR3 sequence: CSGLGLAGPQETQYF. The DNA of the CDR3 is TGCAGCGGCCTGGGACTAGCGGGGCCTCAAGAGACCCAGTACTTC. The complete variable domain, with remaining parts taken from reference TRBV29-1 and TRBJ2-5, reads SAVISQKPSRDICQRGTSLTIQCQVDSQVTMMFWYRQQPGQSLTLIATANQGSEATYESGFVIDKFPISRPNLTFSTLTVSNMSPEDSSIYLCSGLGLAGPQETQYFGPGTRLLVL.

This clonotype was counted many times. This chain links TRBV6-2 or TRBV6-3 with TRBJ2-2; a weak D match, TRBD1 (6 bases). The CDR3 is 13 amino acids. Trimming pared 8 bases from V and 7 bases from J, leaving 14 bases between. Germline V gene data show CDR1 as MNHEY and CDR2 as SVGEGT. The CDR3 loop is CASVAQGNGELFF. The CDR3 DNA sequence: TGTGCCAGCGTCGCTCAGGGGAACGGGGAGCTGTTTTTT.

In this sample, this clonotype turned up many times. CDR3 in amino acids: CASSIGTEAFF. CDR3 bases: TGTGCCAGCAGCATCGGCACTGAAGCTTTCTTT. This chain connects TRBV21-1 to TRBJ1-1. TRBV21-1 is given as a pseudogene. The length of the CDR3 is 11 residues.

In this sample, this clonotype turned up many times. This chain links TRBV5-4 with TRBJ2-3; 7 nucleotides match TRBD2. Looked up from germline, CDR1 is SGHNT and CDR2 is YYREEE (reference sequence). The CDR3 spans 14 residues. After removal of 4 bases from V and 1 base from J, the junction contained 3 bases not matched to a gene. Written as DNA, the CDR3 is TGTGCCAGCAGCCGACGGGGGGGCACAGATACGCAGTATTTT. Protein: CASSRRGGTDTQYF.

This clonotype was detected many times. The rearrangement joins TRBV12-3 or TRBV12-4 to TRBJ1-5; D possibly corresponds to TRBD1 (5 bases). The length of the CDR3 is 13 residues. Trimming took 3 bases from V and 11 from J, leaving 14 bases between them. The CDR3 bases are TGTGCCAGCAGTTTCAGGGATGGGCAGACCCAGCATTTT. It encodes CASSFRDGQTQHF.

The sample holds many counts of this clonotype. The chain recombines TRBV19 with TRBJ2-1; possible D gene TRBD2, 5 bases. V lost 5 bases, J lost 0 bases, and 11 bases lay in between. Germline assignment: CDR1 LNHDA and CDR2 SQIVND (reference sequence). The CDR3 is 15 residues long. The CDR3 here is CASSAVGSSYNEQFF. The DNA for the CDR3 is TGTGCCAGTAGTGCCGTGGGGAGCTCCTACAATGAGCAGTTCTTC.

This chain uses TRBV19 with TRBJ1-1; D uncertain. The CDR3 totals 14 residues. V was cut by 0 bases and J by 11 bases, with 16 bases left in between. CDR1 and CDR2 from the germline V gene are LNHDA and SQIVND (reference sequence). Written as DNA, the CDR3 is TGTGCCAGTAGTATAGATCCGGGAGCTCTTCGGGCTTTCTTT. Residues: CASSIDPGALRAFF. Variable domain in full (rest from reference TRBV19 and TRBJ1-1): DGGITQSPKYLFRKEGQNVTLSCEQNLNHDAMYWYRQDPGQGLRLIYYSQIVNDFQKGDIAEGYSVSREKKESFPLTVTSAQKNPTAFYLCASSIDPGALRAFFGQGTRLTVV.

On this clonotype: The limits of the CDR3 on the DNA are not certain, so only TCRdb's listed CDR3 is given. The rearrangement joins TRBV12-3 or TRBV12-4 to TRBJ2-2; TRBD1 reflects the table's D call only, with no check against the DNA. The CDR3 spans 15 amino acids, including both terminal residues. CDR3 region: CASRSRGGRPGSCFF.

This clonotype was counted ten times or more. The rearrangement uses TRBV29-1 and TRBJ1-1, with TRBD1 as a possible D gene (6 bases). Between the trimmed V and J ends, which lost 7 bases and 2 bases, there was a span of 11 bases. In germline, CDR1 is SQVTM, CDR2 ANQGSEA. This CDR3 is built from 12 residues. CDR3 region: CSAGGRNTEAFF. The CDR3 nucleotides are TGCAGCGCCGGGGGCAGAAACACTGAAGCTTTCTTT.

In regard to this clonotype: One end of the junction fails to match germline, which may point to a read error. The chain links TRBV27 to TRBJ1-4; D is uncertain. This CDR3 is 13 amino acids long. Germline lookup yields CDR1 MNHEY and CDR2 SMNVEV (reference sequence). The chain's CDR3 is CASSLTGREKRFF. In DNA, the CDR3 is TGTGCCAGCAGTTTAACCGGGCGAGAAAAACGGTTTTTT.

This clonotype was seen a handful of times. This chain joins TRBV5-4 and TRBJ2-7; 9 bases match TRBD1. Germline V gene lookup returns CDR1 SGHNT and CDR2 YYREEE (reference sequence). Losses at the gene ends were 4 bases for V and 0 bases for J; bases not matched to a gene: 17. The CDR3 totals 19 residues. The CDR3 sequence: CASSPQRGTGSASSYEQYF. The CDR3 DNA reads as TGTGCCAGCAGCCCCCAGAGAGGGACAGGGTCAGCGAGCTCCTACGAGCAGTACTTC.

This chain connects TRBV5-8 to TRBJ1-1, with 7 bases aligning to TRBD1. This CDR3 contains 16 residues. V dropped 4 bases and J dropped 1; count of bases not matched to a gene: 10. Germline loops: CDR1 SGHTS, CDR2 YDEGEE. CDR3 sequence (DNA): TGTGCCAGCAGCCCCCAGGGACAGCTCCGGAACACTGAAGCTTTCTTT. Translation gives CASSPQGQLRNTEAFF. The full variable domain, in which reference TRBV5-8 and TRBJ1-1 provide the parts outside the CDR3, is EAGVTQSPTHLIKTRGQQATLRCSPISGHTSVYWYQQALGLGLQFLLWYDEGEERNRGNFPPRFSGRQFPNYSSELNVNALELEDSALYLCASSPQGQLRNTEAFFGQGTRLTVV.

This clonotype appeared a few times. The chain links TRBV20-1 to TRBJ2-3; no firm D call. Trimming pared 4 bases from V and 6 bases from J, leaving 11 bases between. The V gene's germline CDR1 is DFQATT and CDR2 SNEGSKA (reference sequence). The CDR3 consists of 12 residues. CDR3 in amino acids: CSATPRDDTQYF. CDR3 nucleotide sequence: TGCAGTGCTACCCCCAGAGATGATACGCAGTATTTT.

In this sample, this clonotype turned up many times. The rearrangement uses TRBV20-1 and TRBJ2-3; no firm D call. CDR3 length: 13 residues. Germline V gene sequence: CDR1 DFQATT, CDR2 SNEGSKA (reference sequence). Deletions cut 3 bases from V and 2 bases from J, with 9 bases between. CDR3 residues: CSARVAFTDTQYF. The CDR3, as DNA: TGCAGTGCTAGGGTGGCATTCACAGATACGCAGTATTTT.

This clonotype has ten or more counts. This chain connects TRBV11-2 to TRBJ2-3, with D possibly called TRBD1 or TRBD2 (6 bases each). Germline V gene data show CDR1 as SGHAT and CDR2 as FQNNGV. V was cut by 3 bases and J by 1 base, with 14 bases left in between. The CDR3 loop spans 16 amino acids. DNA for the CDR3: TGTGCCAGCAGCTTGAGTAGGGGGGCCGGCACAGATACGCAGTATTTT. Protein: CASSLSRGAGTDTQYF. The variable domain in full, completed from reference TRBV11-2 and TRBJ2-3, reads EAGVAQSPRYKIIEKRQSVAFWCNPISGHATLYWYQQILGQGPKLLIQFQNNGVVDDSQLPKDRFSAERLKGVDSTLKIQPAKLEDSAVYLCASSLSRGAGTDTQYFGPGTRLTVL.

At least ten counts were recorded for this clonotype. This sequence joins TRBV9 and TRBJ2-1; D is undetermined. The length of the CDR3 is 16 residues. Trimming removed 0 bases from V and 6 bases from J, with 16 bases in between. The germline V gene has CDR1 SGDLS and CDR2 YYNGEE. CDR3 sequence reads: CASSVGATAARNEQFF. The CDR3 region has the DNA TGTGCCAGCAGCGTAGGCGCCACGGCCGCCCGCAATGAGCAGTTCTTC.

This clonotype was counted at least ten times. The rearrangement links TRBV19 to TRBJ2-7, with D perhaps matching TRBD1 (5 bases). Looked up from germline, CDR1 is LNHDA and CDR2 is SQIVND (reference sequence). Trimming left V 7 bases short and J 3 bases short, with 16 bases between. The length of the CDR3 is 14 residues. CDR3 DNA sequence: TGTGCCAGTAAACCCCAGACAGACGTCTACGAGCAGTACTTC. Translated, it gives CASKPQTDVYEQYF.

In this sample, this clonotype turned up many times. The chain has TRBV6-1 and TRBJ2-7, with D possibly being TRBD1 or TRBD2 (5 bases each). Trimming cost V 8 bases and J 0 bases, with 14 bases left between them. Germline V gives CDR1 MNHNS, CDR2 SASEGT. The CDR3 spans 14 residues. For the CDR3, the DNA is TGTGCCAGCGCAGGGAGACTCGGCTCCTACGAGCAGTACTTC. It specifies CASAGRLGSYEQYF.

At least ten counts were recorded for this clonotype. The rearrangement links TRBV29-1 to TRBJ1-2; D ambiguous. Per the germline V gene, CDR1 is SQVTM and CDR2 is ANQGSEA. This CDR3 has 13 residues. Trimming left V 6 bases short and J 3 bases short, with 14 bases between. CDR3 coding DNA: TGCAGCGTCCTCCGGGGTGAGGACTATGGCTACACCTTC. This sequence encodes CSVLRGEDYGYTF. Drawing the rest from reference TRBV29-1 and TRBJ1-2, the complete variable domain is SAVISQKPSRDICQRGTSLTIQCQVDSQVTMMFWYRQQPGQSLTLIATANQGSEATYESGFVIDKFPISRPNLTFSTLTVSNMSPEDSSIYLCSVLRGEDYGYTFGSGTRLTVV.

This clonotype was detected ten times or more. The J gene is TRBJ2-5, the V gene TRBV3-1; D may match TRBD1 or TRBD2 (6 bases each). Germline lookup yields CDR1 LGHDT and CDR2 YNNKEL (reference sequence). The CDR3 extends over 15 amino acids. Trimming took 1 base from V and 4 from J, leaving 13 bases between them. CDR3 DNA sequence: TGTGCCAGCAGCCAAGTGGGGGGCCCGGGAGAGACCCAGTACTTC. This translates into CASSQVGGPGETQYF.

A note on this clonotype: Its ends do not fully match the called genes, so a read error is possible. The V and J genes are TRBV7-9 and TRBJ2-3; possible D gene TRBD2, 6 bases. The CDR3 loop spans 14 amino acids. Germline V gene sequence: CDR1 SEHNR, CDR2 FQNEAQ (reference sequence). The CDR3 DNA is TGCGCCAGCAGCTTGGCCATAGGGAGGGATACGCAGTATTTT. The encoded protein is CASSLAIGRDTQYF.

This clonotype has only a few counts. The chain recombines TRBV7-9 with TRBJ2-3; D possibly corresponds to TRBD1 (5 bases). The CDR3 has 14 residues. Germline loops: CDR1 SEHNR, CDR2 FQNEAQ (reference sequence). Trimming shortened V by 8 bases and J by 2 bases, and 14 bases separated the two germline ends. Here the CDR3 reads CASLWLGPTDTQYF. The DNA of the CDR3 is TGTGCCAGCCTCTGGCTGGGGCCCACAGATACGCAGTATTTT.

The table lists this clonotype with many counts. The chain couples TRBV9 to TRBJ2-3; 12 bases line up with TRBD2. The V segment lost 3 bases and the J segment 4 bases; nucleotides outside the gene matches: 6. The CDR3 is 16 residues long. Germline V gene data show CDR1 as SGDLS and CDR2 as YYNGEE. The CDR3: CASSELAGGPADTQYF. The DNA of the CDR3 is TGTGCCAGCAGCGAGCTAGCGGGGGGGCCAGCAGATACGCAGTATTTT.

This clonotype was seen at least ten times. The chain carries TRBV7-2 and TRBJ1-6; D call uncertain. Germline V gene lookup returns CDR1 SGHTA and CDR2 FQGNSA. V lost 7 bases to trimming and J lost 5 bases, with 12 bases between them. The CDR3 consists of 14 residues. The CDR3 region has the DNA TGTGCCAGCACTCCGATGCCCAATAATTCACCCCTCCACTTT. Protein sequence: CASTPMPNNSPLHF.

This clonotype was recorded at least ten times. The rearrangement uses TRBV10-3 and TRBJ2-7, with TRBD2 identical over 8 bases. The CDR3 has 16 residues. V lost 0 bases and J lost 0; bases outside the gene matches: 4. From germline, CDR1 is ENHRY and CDR2 SYGVKD. In DNA form, the CDR3 reads TGTGCCATCAGTGAGTCGGGACTAGAGGTCTCCTACGAGCAGTACTTC. The encoded protein is CAISESGLEVSYEQYF.

This sequence joins TRBV24-1 and TRBJ2-2; no firm D call. CDR1 and CDR2 (germline): KGHDR, SFDVKD. The germline V and J ends were trimmed by 4 bases and 4 bases, with 12 bases remaining between them. This CDR3 comprises 15 residues. CDR3 residues: CATSDRTIPTGELFF. The CDR3 bases are TGTGCCACCAGTGACAGGACCATACCCACCGGGGAGCTGTTTTTT.

The chain employs TRBV27 and TRBJ2-5; 10 bases match TRBD2. This CDR3 contains 15 residues. The germline V gene encodes CDR1 MNHEY and CDR2 SMNVEV (reference sequence). Unmatched junction bases numbered 4, after V lost 6 bases and J lost 0 bases. CDR3 loop: CASRPSGGYQETQYF. The CDR3 coding sequence is TGTGCCAGCAGACCTAGCGGGGGTTACCAAGAGACCCAGTACTTC.

This clonotype was counted many times. The J gene is TRBJ2-5, the V gene TRBV15; the match to TRBD2 covers 8 bases. V shed 0 bases, J shed 3 bases, and the junction held 6 bases outside the gene matches. Looked up from germline, CDR1 is LNHNV and CDR2 is YYDKDF (reference sequence). The CDR3 runs 16 residues. The CDR3 is CATSRDTGRGEETQYF. The CDR3 nucleotides are TGTGCCACCAGCAGAGATACAGGGCGGGGGGAAGAGACCCAGTACTTC. The full variable domain, with the rest looked up from reference TRBV15 and TRBJ2-5, is DAMVIQNPRYQVTQFGKPVTLSCSQTLNHNVMYWYQQKSSQAPKLLFHYYDKDFNNEADTPDNFQSRRPNTSFCFLDIRSPGLGDTAMYLCATSRDTGRGEETQYFGPGTRLLVL.